The 25 T cell receptor beta chains below were found in one sample sequenced in a study of cytomegalovirus exposure and HLA in healthy donors. Method: immunoSEQ multiplex PCR; TCRdb's copy keeps in-frame clones and lacks some. The profile covers fewer than 400,000 clones, with over 75% appearing a single time and around 0.88% taken by the ten largest. Sequences were obtained from PBMCs. The receptor set was obtained from a man aged 30 to 39 in good health and CMV-seronegative.

The chain carries TRBV7-6 and TRBJ2-1; 7 nucleotides align to TRBD1. CDR3 length equals 15 residues. Germline values: CDR1 SGHVS, CDR2 FNYEAQ. V lost 2 bases and J lost 4; bases outside the gene matches: 5. This chain's CDR3 is CASSLSDRRYNEQFF. The CDR3 DNA sequence: TGTGCCAGCAGCTTATCGGACAGGCGATACAATGAGCAGTTCTTC. The full variable domain, its missing parts supplied by reference TRBV7-6 and TRBJ2-1, is GAGVSQSPRYKVTKRGQDVALRCDPISGHVSLYWYRQALGQGPEFLTYFNYEAQQDKSGLPNDRFSAERPEGSISTLTIQRTEQRDSAMYRCASSLSDRRYNEQFFGPGTRLTVL.

The chain links TRBV7-9 to TRBJ1-2, with 7 positions matching TRBD1. Germline V lookup: CDR1 SEHNR, CDR2 FQNEAQ (reference sequence). This CDR3 contains 16 residues. J lost 6 bases, V lost 0 bases, and 10 bases had no gene match. CDR3: CASSLASQGGSDGYTF. In nucleotides, the CDR3 is TGTGCCAGCAGCTTAGCTAGCCAGGGGGGTTCCGATGGCTACACCTTC.

J is TRBJ2-1 and V is TRBV5-4; 7 nucleotides agree with TRBD1. CDR3 length equals 14 residues. Germline V lookup: CDR1 SGHNT, CDR2 YYREEE (reference sequence). With 4 bases clipped from V and 7 bases from J, the junction kept 8 bases outside the gene matches. The CDR3 reads CASSKGSTGNEQFF. For the CDR3, the DNA is TGTGCCAGCAGCAAAGGCTCGACAGGGAATGAGCAGTTCTTC.

V gene TRBV6-5 combines with J gene TRBJ2-3; TRBD1 matches 12 bases. The length of the CDR3 is 16 residues. CDR1 MNHEY and CDR2 SVGAGI come from the germline V gene. V lost 2 bases to trimming and J lost 5 bases; unmatched junction nucleotides: 5. Here the CDR3 DNA reads TGTGCCAGCAGTTACGGGACAGGGGGCGGGGGAGATACGCAGTATTTT. It translates to CASSYGTGGGGDTQYF.

This clone has just a few counts. The CDR3 here is CASSPTGGLPTLHF. CDR3 bases: TGTGCCAGCAGCCCGACAGGGGGCTTACCGACCCTCCACTTT. This chain uses TRBV7-9 with TRBJ1-6, with 10 bases lining up with TRBD1. V was clipped by 5 bases and J by 14 bases; unmatched bases: 9. This CDR3 comprises 14 residues. The germline V gene has CDR1 SEHNR and CDR2 FQNEAQ (reference sequence).

This clone was seen once. The V gene is TRBV7-2, the J gene TRBJ2-4; D may be TRBD2 (6 bases). V gave up 3 bases and J gave up 5 bases, with 20 bases separating them. CDR1 and CDR2 (germline): SGHTA, FQGNSA. This CDR3 comprises 17 residues. The CDR3 region is CASSFSVGHSGENIQYF. The CDR3 region has the DNA TGTGCCAGCAGCTTTTCGGTGGGGCATAGCGGAGAAAACATTCAGTACTTC. Together with reference TRBV7-2 and TRBJ2-4, the CDR3 gives the full variable domain: GAGVSQSPSNKVTEKGKDVELRCDPISGHTALYWYRQSLGQGLEFLIYFQGNSAPDKSGLPSDRFSAERTGGSVSTLTIQRTQQEDSAVYLCASSFSVGHSGENIQYFGAGTRLSVL.

The rearrangement links TRBV19 to TRBJ1-1; D not certain. In germline, CDR1 is LNHDA, CDR2 SQIVND (reference sequence). V lost 3 bases, J lost 3 bases, and 8 bases lay in between. The CDR3 loop spans 13 amino acids. The CDR3 is CASSMRRDTEAFF. The DNA for the CDR3 is TGTGCCAGTAGTATGAGGAGGGACACTGAAGCTTTCTTT.

The chain is built from TRBV27 and TRBJ1-5, with D hard to call. This CDR3 has 13 amino acids. CDR1 is MNHEY, CDR2 SMNVEV, per germline (reference sequence). Trimming pared 2 bases from V and 5 bases from J, leaving 7 bases between. The CDR3 DNA is TGTGCCAGCAGTTTAGGTCGGTATCAGCCCCAGCATTTT. Translating gives CASSLGRYQPQHF.

The rearrangement uses TRBV7-9 and TRBJ1-1, with unresolved D. The CDR3 covers 15 residues. Germline CDR1 reads SEHNR; CDR2 reads FQNEAQ (reference sequence). Trimming stripped 8 bases from V and 3 bases from J, with 19 bases between. The CDR3 bases are TGTGCCAGCGTTATGGCAGGCCTCTTGGACACTGAAGCTTTCTTT. It specifies CASVMAGLLDTEAFF. Full variable domain (remainder filled in from reference TRBV7-9 and TRBJ1-1): DTGVSQNPRHKITKRGQNVTFRCDPISEHNRLYWYRQTLGQGPEFLTYFQNEAQLEKSRLLSDRFSAERPKGSFSTLEIQRTEQGDSAMYLCASVMAGLLDTEAFFGQGTRLTVV.

The rearrangement joins TRBV6-5 to TRBJ1-5, with a weak D call TRBD1 (5 bases). The CDR3 is made up of 14 amino acids. The V gene's germline CDR1 is MNHEY and CDR2 SVGAGI. Trimming took 6 bases from V and 2 from J, leaving 11 bases between them. This chain's CDR3 is CASSPDSGNQPQHF. For the CDR3, the DNA is TGTGCCAGCAGCCCCGACAGCGGCAATCAGCCCCAGCATTTT.

V is TRBV6-5 and J is TRBJ1-2; the D gene is possibly TRBD1 (6 bases). CDR1 and CDR2 (germline): MNHEY, SVGAGI. V was clipped by 0 bases and J by 2 bases, with 13 bases between them. The CDR3 has 16 amino acids. Written as DNA, the CDR3 is TGTGCCAGCAGTTACTCTACAGGGATGGGGAACTATGGCTACACCTTC. Amino acid sequence: CASSYSTGMGNYGYTF.

The V and J genes are TRBV6-5 and TRBJ2-7; 10 positions match TRBD1. The CDR3 has 15 residues. CDR1 is MNHEY and CDR2 is SVGAGI in the germline V gene. The J segment lost 3 bases and the V segment lost 6 bases, leaving 8 bases of the junction unmatched. CDR3 nucleotides: TGTGCCAGCAGGCCGACAGGGGGCTCGGGCTACGAGCAGTACTTC. Its translation is CASRPTGGSGYEQYF.

The rearrangement joins TRBV12-1 to TRBJ2-1; the table's D call TRBD2 went unverified against the DNA. TRBV12-1 is flagged as a pseudogene. The CDR3 extends over 16 amino acids. The CDR3 protein is CASSFVIPLRYNEQFF. The CDR3 nucleotides are TGTGCCAGCAGCTTTGTAATCCCACTTCGCTACAATGAGCAGTTCTTC.

The chain employs TRBV15 and TRBJ1-1; no clear D. V was clipped by 9 bases and J by 8 bases, with 19 bases between them. The CDR3 runs 13 residues. The germline gives CDR1 LNHNV, CDR2 YYDKDF (reference sequence). CDR3 protein: CATSDGGELEAFF. CDR3 sequence (DNA): TGTGCCACGTCCGACGGAGGTGAGCTGGAAGCTTTCTTT.

This sequence joins TRBV9 and TRBJ2-1; TRBD1 agrees at 7 bases. CDR1 and CDR2 (germline): SGDLS, YYNGEE. The CDR3 sequence is 15 residues long. J lost 1 base, V lost 7 bases, and 8 bases had no gene match. The CDR3 spells CASSTQGVSYNEQFF. Written as DNA, the CDR3 is TGTGCCAGCTCGACCCAGGGGGTTTCCTACAATGAGCAGTTCTTC.

The chain is built from TRBV30 and TRBJ2-7; tentatively, D is TRBD2 (5 bases). This CDR3 has 12 amino acids. V was shortened by 0 bases and J by 5 bases, with 8 bases between the two germline ends. CDR1 and CDR2 (germline): GTSNPN, SVGIG (reference sequence). The chain's CDR3 is CAWSVPGNEQYF. CDR3 DNA sequence: TGTGCCTGGAGTGTACCGGGGAACGAGCAGTACTTC.

The chain joins TRBV6-1 to TRBJ1-6; a weak D match, TRBD1 (5 bases). V gave up 4 bases and J gave up 5 bases, with 9 bases separating them. CDR3 length: 14 residues. Germline V gives CDR1 MNHNS, CDR2 SASEGT. The CDR3 protein is CASSADRDNSPLHF. DNA for the CDR3: TGTGCCAGCAGTGCCGACAGAGATAATTCACCCCTCCACTTT.

The V and J genes are TRBV5-4 and TRBJ2-3; the D gene is possibly TRBD1 (7 bases). The CDR3 is 13 amino acids. Germline CDR1 and CDR2: SGHNT and YYREEE (reference sequence). V lost 7 bases, J lost 2 bases, and 11 bases lay in between. In DNA form, the CDR3 reads TGTGCCAGCGCGGGACAGCACACAGATACGCAGTATTTT. Its protein product is CASAGQHTDTQYF.

The V call is TRBV5-7, the J call TRBJ2-2; 8 bases are a match to TRBD1. TRBV5-7 falls under the ORF class, with uncertain function. CDR3 length: 17 residues. V shed 6 bases, J shed 0 bases, and the junction held 10 bases outside the gene matches. For the CDR3, the DNA is TGTGCCAGCACCTTCGGCCGGACAGGGCCGAACACCGGGGAGCTGTTTTTT. This gives the protein CASTFGRTGPNTGELFF.

The chain combines TRBV29-1 with TRBJ1-5; D unresolved. Germline CDR1 and CDR2: SQVTM and ANQGSEA. The CDR3 has 13 residues. The V and J ends lost 4 bases and 5 bases respectively, with 12 bases between them. The CDR3 DNA follows: TGCAGCGTTGTTTTGGGAGAGCATCAGCCCCAGCATTTT. It translates to CSVVLGEHQPQHF.

The genes are TRBV5-1 and TRBJ2-3; 7 positions match TRBD2. The junction had 17 bases not matched to a gene; V was cut back by 4 bases and J by 6 bases. CDR1 and CDR2 from the germline V gene are SGHRS and YFSETQ. This CDR3 is 17 amino acids long. CDR3 sequence: CASSGSLSGGSPDTQYF. In DNA form, the CDR3 reads TGCGCCAGCAGCGGATCCCTTTCCGGGGGGAGCCCCGATACGCAGTATTTT.

The chain is built from TRBV30 and TRBJ1-1; D is possibly TRBD1 (6 bases). V was trimmed by 0 bases and J by 6 bases, leaving 20 bases between them. Germline lookup yields CDR1 GTSNPN and CDR2 SVGIG (reference sequence). The CDR3 contains 16 residues. The CDR3 reads CAWSVQGFGWVSEAFF. The CDR3 DNA reads TGTGCCTGGAGTGTTCAGGGGTTTGGTTGGGTATCTGAAGCTTTCTTT.

The genes are TRBV4-1 and TRBJ1-1; D not certain. The CDR3 is 14 residues long. Trimming took off 1 base at V and 0 bases at J, with 6 bases between the two ends. Germline CDR1 MGHRA, CDR2 YSYEKL. CDR3 coding DNA: TGCGCCAGCAGCCAAGGGACTCTGAACACTGAAGCTTTCTTT. Translated, it gives CASSQGTLNTEAFF.

This chain uses TRBV4-3 with TRBJ2-4; TRBD1 matches at 10 bases. There are 16 residues in the CDR3. V dropped 0 bases and J dropped 6; count of bases not matched to a gene: 5. CDR1 and CDR2 (germline): LGHNA, YSLEER. CDR3 sequence reads: CASSQDSRQGANIQYF. The DNA of the CDR3 is TGCGCCAGCAGCCAAGATTCGCGACAGGGGGCAAACATTCAGTACTTC.

The chain combines TRBV12-5 with TRBJ1-1; D gene ambiguous. The CDR3 loop spans 13 amino acids. Germline V gene sequence: CDR1 LGHNT, CDR2 FRNRAP. V dropped 5 bases and J dropped 4 bases, with 11 bases sitting between them. CDR3 loop: CASGRTEGTEAFF. The CDR3 region has the DNA TGTGCTAGTGGTCGTACAGAGGGCACTGAAGCTTTCTTT. Full variable domain (outside the CDR3, taken from reference TRBV12-5 and TRBJ1-1): DARVTQTPRHKVTEMGQEVTMRCQPILGHNTVFWYRQTMMQGLELLAYFRNRAPLDDSGMPKDRFSAEMPDATLATLKIQPSEPRDSAVYFCASGRTEGTEAFFGQGTRLTVV.